This TCR beta chain emerged from a study of shared clonotypes between healthy human individuals (dated by TCRdb to the early 2020s). In the study overall: The cohort included three men and a couple of women between 18 and 49 years of age. To estimate repertoire size and how much clonotype sharing occurs between individuals, the study deeply sequenced the blood TCR repertoires of 4 to 6 healthy adults. Different laboratories and diverse techniques were used to prepare libraries and sequence TCR repertoires, to increase sequencing depth and limit assay-specific biases. For each donor, three plates each were used for CD4 naive and CD4 memory, two plates were used for CD8 naive, and one plate was used for CD8 memory. Between about 0.8 and 9 billion PBMCs per donor were obtained by leukapheresis.

Taken from cysteine to phenylalanine, the CDR3 has 14 residues. This entry keeps only the CDR3 DNA: 42 bases, framed from base 1. Sequences SGHAT (CDR1) and FQNNGV (CDR2) are obtained from the germline V gene. V loses 1 base of germline sequence and J loses 0 bases, and the interval between the two ends is 7 bases. This clone was found once. What this receptor recognizes is not known. Base-call qualities are not available, and no considerably larger clone is one nucleotide away. Other DNA sequences in the same sample also yield this CDR3. Using the deep immunoSEQ assay, multiplex PCR amplified TCR CDR3 regions from genomic DNA. Extracted genomic DNA from each cell subset was spread evenly across all wells of several immunoSEQ 96-well plates, with each plate serving as a replicate. For sorted subsets, approximately 210 ng genomic DNA, equal to approximately 30,000 T cell genomes, was loaded into each replicate PCR. The purified libraries were quantified using a Qubit 3.0 fluorometer, sized with a Bioanalyzer 2100, and then quantified again using the KAPA Library Quantification kit. A separate single-read 150-cycle Illumina NextSeq 550 flow cell was used to sequence each immunoSEQ 96-well plate. The original pipeline was this. Because the immunoSEQ output held only junctional sequences and lacked quality scores, the filtering could not match the filtering applied to full-length reads. To assign V/J genes and CDR3, sequences were annotated against IMGT germline references using PyIR, a Python wrapper for IgBLAST v1.9. Any read was removed if the V/J assignment was weak (E-value above 1e-6), the CDR3 was missing, or the read contained stop codons, out-of-frame junctions, or ambiguous translated residues. V3J clonotypes were defined by identical inferred V gene, J gene, and CDR3 amino acid sequence. Percentage overlap between repertoires was calculated by dividing the number of shared unique clonotypes by the size of the smaller repertoire. Repertoire richness was assessed with RTK rarefaction, the Chao1 estimator, and Recon v2.1 estimates of unobserved clonotypes. Generation probabilities were computed with OLGA for all TCRbeta clonotypes obtained by the gDNA method from a few donors. As stored in TCRdb, this immuneACCESS dataset retains in-frame rearrangements with V and J assigned. A fraction of the clones does not appear; measured against another copy, unresolved V genes explain less than half of the discrepancy, and the remainder lacks a known reason. Clone size and the V and J calls come from that table; the DNA yielded D and trimming. This sample lists a few million clones; around nine tenths were detected once. Roughly 0.15% of the sample is taken by the ten largest.

Beyond this particular receptor, the publication reports: Rarefaction of sorted-subset datasets indicated incomplete sequencing despite the large sequencing depth. Because the study included only a small number of donors, the genetic and exposure-history diversity represented was limited. Sharing across a few donors was observed for approximately 5% of naive CD4, 3.5% of naive CD8, over 2% of memory CD4, and roughly 0.43% of memory CD8 clonotypes. Compared with non-shared clonotypes, clonotypes shared by all four sorted-subset donors had higher generation probabilities. Sampling was restricted to blood, and TCR repertoires in tissue are likely to differ from TCR repertoires in blood. Based on pairwise subsampling, the degree of clonotype sharing among donors was expected to be affected by sequencing depth. Naive subsets generally had larger estimated clonotype richness than memory subsets.

The donors were healthy, HIV-negative adults with no recently reported acute infections or vaccinations. Every donor was a Caucasian adult living in Nashville, Tennessee, USA. CD4+ T cells were enriched through magnetic negative selection, after which naive cells were positively selected on CD45RA and the remaining negative fraction served as the memory subset. Blood was collected by leukapheresis, and PBMCs were isolated by Ficoll-Histopaque density gradient centrifugation and then cryopreserved in liquid nitrogen vapor phase. Analytical flow cytometry was used to check the purity and quantity of each magnetically sorted T cell population. Genomic DNA was isolated from each sorted fraction and quantified by UV absorbance on a Nanodrop 2000c.

This TCR came from a man between 18 and 29 years old in good health. Rearrangement joined TRBV11-2 to TRBJ2-7; no D segment can be confidently identified. The specimen sequenced was naive CD4+ T cells sorted from blood. This specimen's cell subset or site label, per the study, means: CD45RA+ positively selected. The CDR3 has the sequence CASSLGLSSYEQYF. The sequence in DNA is TGTGCCAGCAGCTTAGGTCTGTCCTCCTACGAGCAGTACTTC.